The T cell receptor (beta chain) under discussion was sequenced for a study of blood T cell repertoires in COVID-19. Using immunoSEQ multiplex PCR, the repertoire was profiled, and TCRdb retains in-frame clones only, with some absent. The data contain hundreds of thousands of clones, roughly 87% of them singletons. Per germline, CDR1 ENHRY and CDR2 SYGVKD. Between the trimmed V and J ends, which lost 2 bases and 3 bases, there was a span of 8 bases. The CDR3 totals 13 residues. The study assigned cohorts using participant-reported clinical history. The specimen sequenced was PBMCs or T cells enriched from blood (not recorded which). This receptor was obtained from a woman younger than 30 with acute COVID-19. The chain recombines TRBV10-3 with TRBJ2-7, with a tentative D call TRBD1 (6 bases). The CDR3 is CAISEGQFYEQYF. For the CDR3, the DNA is TGTGCCATCAGTGAGGGACAGTTCTACGAGCAGTACTTC.